The TCR beta chain described here comes from a study of blood T cell repertoires in COVID-19 (dated by TCRdb to the early 2020s). About the full investigation: Samples covering the acute and convalescent phases of COVID-19 were provided by collaborators in the United States, Italy and Spain. The material from the prospective study consisted of cDNA or gDNA derived from T cells, B-cell-depleted T cells, or PBMCs. Subjects who had been exposed to COVID-19, were actively infected with it, or had recovered from it provided the deeply sampled blood TCRbeta repertoires that made up the dataset. The repertoires were released in a freely available public database intended as a resource for research on the immune response to SARS-CoV-2. Samples came from the ongoing ImmuneRACE study (first 160 participants) plus 1,254 subjects from 6 global collaborators. Sample metadata almost always included a de-identified subject ID, COVID-19 status, age in years and sex. Where available, HLA class I and class II types were taken from metadata supplied by the sample provider and were not determined by assay-based typing. Beyond this particular receptor, the publication reports: How much clinical and demographic metadata was included differed by source and by participant, and the metadata was provided uncurated.

Collaborating institutions collected whole blood in K2EDTA tubes following their own protocols. For TCRbeta analysis, collaborators shipped samples in one of three forms: frozen whole blood, isolated PBMCs, or DNA extracted from either of those sample types. For this clone: Its antigen is currently not known. Base qualities are not recorded, but no much larger clone differs from it by a single base.

The immunoSEQ Assay, a bias-controlled multiplex PCR, was used to amplify TCRbeta CDR3 regions from genomic DNA. The authors processed their data as follows. Within the assay, amplification of reference gene primers was used to estimate how many nucleated cells each sample contained. Sequence reads were collapsed and filtered to measure the absolute abundance of every unique TCRbeta CDR3 rearrangement. For each sample, productive Simpson clonality was calculated by taking the square root of Simpson's diversity index across productive rearrangements. Drawn from immuneACCESS, this table holds only the in-frame rearrangements with V and J called that TCRdb kept. Clones are partly lost; checked studies trace under half to an unresolved V gene and leave the rest unexplained. The DNA was the basis for D and trimming; V, J and clone size are from that table. This sample is represented by tens of thousands of clones; approximately 85% of them were singletons. The ten top clones hold over 20% of the sample.

As encoded in the germline V gene, CDR1 is MNHEY while CDR2 is SVGEGT. Compared with germline, V lacks 4 bases and J lacks 5 bases; bases without a gene match: 4. The CDR3 spans 14 residues, from the cysteine through the phenylalanine. The CDR3 DNA has 42 bases and is translated from base 1. The receptor was isolated from a human donor in a cohort sampled during active COVID-19. The chain links TRBV6-2 or TRBV6-3 with TRBJ1-5, and TRBD1 aligns with 8 junction nucleotides. Source material: peripheral blood. The nucleotide sequence reads as follows: TGTGCCAGCAGTTGGACAGGGCCGTATCAGCCCCAGCATTTT. This sequence encodes CASSWTGPYQPQHF.